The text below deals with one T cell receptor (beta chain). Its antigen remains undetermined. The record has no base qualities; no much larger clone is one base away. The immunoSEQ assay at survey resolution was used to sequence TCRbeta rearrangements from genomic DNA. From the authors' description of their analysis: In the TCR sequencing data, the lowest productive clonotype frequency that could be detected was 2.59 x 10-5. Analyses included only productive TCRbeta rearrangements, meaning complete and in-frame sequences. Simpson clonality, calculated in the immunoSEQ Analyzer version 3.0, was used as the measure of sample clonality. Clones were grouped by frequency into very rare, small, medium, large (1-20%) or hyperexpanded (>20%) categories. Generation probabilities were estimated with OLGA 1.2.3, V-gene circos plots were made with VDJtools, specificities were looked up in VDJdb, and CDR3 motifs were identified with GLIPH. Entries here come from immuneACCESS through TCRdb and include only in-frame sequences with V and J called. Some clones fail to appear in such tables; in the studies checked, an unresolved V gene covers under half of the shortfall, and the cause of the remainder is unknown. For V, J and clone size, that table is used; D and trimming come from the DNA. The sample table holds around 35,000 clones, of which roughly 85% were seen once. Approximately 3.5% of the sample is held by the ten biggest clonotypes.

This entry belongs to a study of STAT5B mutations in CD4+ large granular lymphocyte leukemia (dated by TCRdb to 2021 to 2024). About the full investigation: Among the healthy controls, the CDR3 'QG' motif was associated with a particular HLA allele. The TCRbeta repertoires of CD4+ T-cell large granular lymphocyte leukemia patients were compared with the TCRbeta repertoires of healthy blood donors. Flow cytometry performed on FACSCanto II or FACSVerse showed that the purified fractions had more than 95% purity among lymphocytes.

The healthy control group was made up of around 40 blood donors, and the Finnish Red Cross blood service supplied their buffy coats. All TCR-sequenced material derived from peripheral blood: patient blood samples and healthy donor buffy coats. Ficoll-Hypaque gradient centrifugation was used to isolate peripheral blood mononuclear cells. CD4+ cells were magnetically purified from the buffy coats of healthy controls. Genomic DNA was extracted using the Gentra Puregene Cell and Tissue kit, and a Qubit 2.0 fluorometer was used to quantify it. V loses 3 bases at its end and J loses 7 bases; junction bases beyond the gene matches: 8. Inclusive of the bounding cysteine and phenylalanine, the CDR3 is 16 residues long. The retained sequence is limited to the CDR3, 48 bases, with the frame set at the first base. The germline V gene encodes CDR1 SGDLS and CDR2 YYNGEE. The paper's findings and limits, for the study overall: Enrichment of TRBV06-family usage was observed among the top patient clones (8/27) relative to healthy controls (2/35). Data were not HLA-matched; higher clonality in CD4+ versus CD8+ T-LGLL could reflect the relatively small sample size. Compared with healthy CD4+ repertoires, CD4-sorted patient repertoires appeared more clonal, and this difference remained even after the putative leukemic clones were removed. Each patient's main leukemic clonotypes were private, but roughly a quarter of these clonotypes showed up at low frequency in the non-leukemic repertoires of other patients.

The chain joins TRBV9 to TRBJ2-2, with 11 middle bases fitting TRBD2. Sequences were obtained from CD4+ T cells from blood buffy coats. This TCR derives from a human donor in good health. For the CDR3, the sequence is CASSAGSGRAHGELFF. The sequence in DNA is TGTGCCAGCAGCGCGGGTAGCGGGAGGGCCCACGGGGAGCTGTTTTTT.